A selection of T cell receptor beta chains follows, all from one sample in a study of shared clonotypes between healthy human individuals. Repertoires were generated with immunoSEQ multiplex PCR, while TCRdb's copy carries only in-frame clones and drops some. The profile covers some 500,000 clones, with about 74% appearing a single time and 12% taken by the ten largest. The specimen was PBMCs. Receptors were obtained from a woman aged 40 to 50 in good health. Some clones in this sample may be carry-over from other donors' samples. Each CDR3 is given with its conserved first and last residue. The order of the fields is J gene, V gene, D gene, clone size, CDR3 protein, CDR3 DNA. The D gene is left open where the match is weak. The size field is filled for only some rows; it gives once, few, many or a size class.

>TRBJ2-1|TRBV4-3|.|.
CASSQGAPSGYNEQFF
TGCGCCAGCAGCCAAGGGGCCCCTTCGGGGTACAATGAGCAGTTCTTC
>TRBJ2-4|TRBV7-8|.|.
CASSLARWDLAKNIQYF
TGTGCCAGCAGCTTAGCGCGATGGGACTTAGCCAAAAACATTCAGTACTTC
>TRBJ2-3|TRBV9|TRBD2|.
CASSTASGSRPDTQYF
TGTGCCAGCAGCACCGCTAGCGGGAGTAGACCAGATACGCAGTATTTT
>TRBJ2-7|TRBV4-1|.|few
CASSQGGLAFF
TGCGCCAGCAGCCAAGGAGGATTAGCCTTCTTC
>TRBJ1-1|TRBV7-2|.|.
CASSLRQGITEAFF
TGTGCCAGCAGCTTAAGGCAGGGGATCACTGAAGCTTTCTTT
>TRBJ2-7|TRBV9|.|few
CASSVGPPDEQYF
TGTGCCAGCAGCGTAGGTCCCCCCGACGAGCAGTACTTC
>TRBJ1-2|TRBV27|.|.
CASSPDRLNYGYTF
TGTGCCAGCAGCCCCGACAGGTTAAACTATGGCTACACCTTC
>TRBJ2-3|TRBV11-2|.|.
CASSLDMTDTQYF
TGTGCCAGCAGCTTAGATATGACAGATACGCAGTATTTT
>TRBJ1-2|TRBV4-2|.|.
CASSPGTSTNYGYTF
TGTGCCAGCAGCCCGGGGACATCAACTAACTATGGCTACACCTTC
>TRBJ2-1|TRBV5-1|TRBD2|.
CASSGTSNRNEQFF
TGCGCCAGCAGCGGGACTAGCAATAGGAATGAGCAGTTCTTC
>TRBJ2-1|TRBV2|.|few
CASRYTVNEQFF
TGTGCCAGCAGGTACACGGTCAATGAGCAGTTCTTC
>TRBJ2-5|TRBV9|TRBD2|.
CASSVGTRYQETQYF
TGTGCCAGCAGCGTAGGGACTAGATATCAAGAGACCCAGTACTTC
>TRBJ2-7|TRBV11-2|TRBD1|.
CASSPGQGTSYEQYF
TGTGCCAGCAGCCCCGGACAGGGGACCTCCTACGAGCAGTACTTC
>TRBJ2-1|TRBV5-1|.|.
CASSFFPLAGRKHEQFF
TGCGCCAGCAGCTTTTTCCCCCTGGCGGGAAGAAAGCATGAGCAGTTCTTC
>TRBJ2-2|TRBV10-3|.|few
CAISTGPGELFF
TGTGCCATCAGTACAGGGCCCGGGGAGCTGTTTTTT
>TRBJ2-7|TRBV10-3|TRBD2|.
CAISLAGAGNYEQYF
TGTGCCATCAGTCTAGCGGGGGCGGGAAACTACGAGCAGTACTTC
>TRBJ2-2|TRBV5-1|.|.
CASSPGTDNTGELFF
TGCGCCAGCAGCCCCGGGACTGACAACACCGGGGAGCTGTTTTTT
>TRBJ2-5|TRBV5-1|.|.
CASSLQGFQETQYF
TGCGCCAGCAGCCTACAGGGCTTCCAAGAGACCCAGTACTTC
>TRBJ2-2|TRBV11-2|.|many
CASSLFQNTGELFF
TGTGCCAGCAGCTTATTTCAGAACACCGGGGAGCTGTTTTTT
>TRBJ1-5|TRBV6-1|.|.
CATNLEPHNQPQHF
TGTGCCACCAATCTGGAGCCCCACAATCAGCCCCAGCATTTT
>TRBJ2-1|TRBV29-1|.|.
CSVGEGLGEDEQFF
TGCAGCGTTGGCGAGGGGTTAGGTGAGGATGAGCAGTTCTTC
>TRBJ2-5|TRBV2|.|.
CASSEGGRQETQYF
TGTGCCAGCAGTGAAGGTGGTAGACAAGAGACCCAGTACTTC
>TRBJ2-4|TRBV28|.|.
CASSLPGGRKNIQYF
TGTGCCAGCAGTTTACCCGGGGGGCGCAAAAACATTCAGTACTTC
>TRBJ2-3|TRBV11-2|.|.
CASSYKRATSTDTQYF
TGTGCCAGCAGCTACAAGAGGGCAACTAGCACAGATACGCAGTATTTT
>TRBJ2-7|TRBV28|TRBD2|.
CASSKGLAGVGEQYF
TGTGCCAGCAGTAAGGGACTAGCGGGAGTGGGCGAGCAGTACTTC
>TRBJ1-1|TRBV2|.|.
CASSLTVNTEAFF
TGTGCCAGCAGCTTGACAGTGAACACTGAAGCTTTCTTT
>TRBJ2-7|TRBV18|TRBD2|few
CASSPGLAESEQYF
TGTGCCAGCTCACCGGGACTAGCGGAATCCGAGCAGTACTTC
>TRBJ1-4|TRBV5-4|.|.
CASSPAGGATANEKLFF
TGTGCCAGCAGCCCCGCCGGAGGGGCCACGGCTAATGAAAAACTGTTTTTT
>TRBJ2-4|TRBV4-1|TRBD2|.
CASSQISGRVWGKNIQYF
TGCGCCAGCAGCCAAATTAGCGGGAGGGTCTGGGGCAAAAACATTCAGTACTTC
>TRBJ1-1|TRBV28|.|.
CASSFVGEAFF
TGTGCCAGCAGTTTCGTGGGAGAAGCTTTCTTT
>TRBJ2-7|TRBV7-8|.|.
CASSPRAGASSYEQYF
TGTGCCAGCAGCCCACGAGCAGGGGCGAGCTCCTACGAGCAGTACTTC